The TCR beta chain described here comes from a study of T cells in Graves' hyperthyroidism and ophthalmopathy. Study overall: Peripheral blood was drawn at first diagnosis, prior to all treatment. Study results and limitations: Most clonotypes that expanded in the thyroid above 0.001 also showed up in blood.

This clonotype was picked up a small number of times. The antigen is unknown. The TCR beta CDR3 regions underwent amplification using RNA transcripts as the source. First-round RT-PCR of the TCR CDR3 relied on the HTBI primer set. TCRdb re-called the multiplex PCR reads with MiXCR, one entry per CDR3 protein. There are 300,000 to 450,000 distinct CDR3 sequences in the sample; around a quarter occur only once, and around 79% lies in the top ten. Exclusion of patients followed from uncontrolled infection, other autoimmune disease, pregnancy or lactation. On the basis of clinical symptoms, serum thyroxine and TRAb, thyroid ultrasound and orbital computed tomography, diagnoses were made. Germline V lookup: CDR1 MNHNS, CDR2 SASEGT. V shed 3 bases and J shed 0 bases, with 9 bases lying between them. The CDR3 sequence is 16 residues long.

The TCR originated in a middle-aged man with Graves' hyperthyroidism. The chain joins TRBV6-1 to TRBJ2-6; D possibly corresponds to TRBD2 (5 bases). The source material was blood. Written as DNA, the CDR3 is TGTGCCAGCAGTGAGGAGGCTGGCTCTGGGGCCAACGTCCTGACTTTC. Translation gives CASSEEAGSGANVLTF.